This TCR beta chain was sequenced in a study of cytomegalovirus exposure and HLA in healthy donors. The V end lost 4 bases, the J end lost 0 bases, and 15 bases lay between the germline ends. Germline V lookup: CDR1 SGDLS, CDR2 YYNGEE. There are 16 residues in the CDR3. Broader study findings: It was only CMV serostatus that was available as immune exposure information.

A multiplex PCR was run with 60 Vbeta primers and 13 Jbeta primers. Clones were sequenced by immunoSEQ multiplex PCR, and TCRdb holds only the in-frame ones, with some missing. The sample carries 95,000 to 100,000 clones, 9.4% recorded once. This clone was counted a few times. The antigen remains unidentified. Sequencing was carried out using PBMCs. This chain uses TRBV9 with TRBJ2-3; D not resolved. The sequence was obtained from a man between 45 and 60 years old in good health and CMV-seropositive. This CDR3 reads CASSPTTGSSTDTQYF. CDR3 DNA: TGTGCCAGCAGCCCAACGACTGGGTCTAGCACAGATACGCAGTATTTT.